The TCR beta chain described here comes from a study of Ad26.COV2.S vaccination and SARS-CoV-2 variants. Study as a whole: Doses of Ad26.COV2.S were injected into muscle once or twice, 56 days apart. Study findings and constraints: Placebo recipients and vaccine recipients were similar in non-spike TCR breadth.

The treatment was: some 20 received Ad26.COV2.S at low or high dose, single or two shots; 5 received placebo; per-sample allocation not given. Sampling happened 63 days after the first vaccine or placebo injection. Germline-derived CDR1 and CDR2 are SGHRS and YFSETQ. J gave up 6 bases and V 2 bases, and 12 bases lay outside the gene matches. CDR3 size: 16 residues. Sequencing was performed with immunoSEQ multiplex PCR; in TCRdb, only in-frame clones are kept and a portion is missing. The sample lists about 440,000 clones, roughly 87% occurring once. Remarks on this clone: The target antigen is unknown.

The V call is TRBV5-1, the J call TRBJ2-7; 9 nucleotides line up with TRBD2. The receptor comes from a person aged 18 to 65 who received the Ad26.COV2.S COVID-19 vaccine or a placebo. Material: peripheral blood, obtained in a trial of Ad26.COV2.S vaccine versus placebo. The CDR3 DNA sequence: TGCGCCAGCAGCTTTATTAGGCGAGCGGGAGGCGGCGAGCAGTACTTC. Its translation is CASSFIRRAGGGEQYF.